This T cell receptor (beta chain) appears in the sequencing data of a study of technical replicates of blood from a handful of donors. TCRdb's table, derived via immunoSEQ multiplex PCR, lists solely in-frame clones and lacks some. The table shows tens of thousands of clones, with almost 95% occurring only once. Germline V gives CDR1 MNHNS, CDR2 SASEGT. This CDR3 spans 16 amino acids. Unmatched junction bases numbered 7, after V lost 4 bases and J lost 4 bases. The chain links TRBV6-1 to TRBJ2-1; 10 bases fit TRBD2. This sequence originates from a human donor in good health. Some clones in this sample may be carry-over from other donors' samples. Sequencing was done on a sample of PBMCs. The CDR3 nucleotides are TGTGCCAGCAGTGGCGGGACTAGCGAACGATACAATGAGCAGTTCTTC. It yields the protein CASSGGTSERYNEQFF.